These T cell receptor beta chains were read from a single sample in a study of shared clonotypes between healthy human individuals. Measured with immunoSEQ multiplex PCR; TCRdb has only the in-frame clones, and not every one. Among about 2,100,000 clones, 85% to 95% were seen once, and the ten largest hold roughly 1.7%. The material sequenced was naive CD8+ T cells from PBMCs. The receptors come from a man between 18 and 35 years old in good health. Some clones in this sample may be carry-over from other donors' samples. Each CDR3 is given with its conserved first and last residue. Each record gives: CDR3 protein, V gene, D gene, J gene, clone size, CDR3 length. The D gene is left open where the match is weak. Some rows mark clone size as missing; the rest say once, few, many or name a class of expanded clone.

CDR3: CASSLGGAEAFF
V: TRBV7-6
D: NA
J: TRBJ1-1
size: NA
length: 12

CDR3: CASSITSGRLNEQFF
V: TRBV27
D: TRBD2
J: TRBJ2-1
size: NA
length: 15

CDR3: CASSEPRTSGWSSYEQYF
V: TRBV2
D: TRBD2
J: TRBJ2-7
size: NA
length: 18

CDR3: CASSEGSTGAGELFF
V: TRBV2
D: NA
J: TRBJ2-2
size: NA
length: 15

CDR3: CASSLMGDRGEQYF
V: TRBV7-3
D: TRBD1
J: TRBJ2-7
size: NA
length: 14

CDR3: CASSSSGRGYEQYF
V: TRBV27
D: TRBD2
J: TRBJ2-7
size: NA
length: 14

CDR3: CASSEWGLAGGTNEQFF
V: TRBV25-1
D: TRBD2
J: TRBJ2-1
size: NA
length: 17

CDR3: CSAPSRGEAFF
V: TRBV20-1
D: NA
J: TRBJ1-1
size: NA
length: 11

CDR3: CASSVVVSQQETQYF
V: TRBV9
D: NA
J: TRBJ2-5
size: NA
length: 15

CDR3: CASSLRVKTGTGNTEAFF
V: TRBV5-6
D: TRBD1
J: TRBJ1-1
size: NA
length: 18

CDR3: CATDRGLEQYF
V: TRBV6-1
D: NA
J: TRBJ2-7
size: NA
length: 11

CDR3: CASSAGTPTVNYGYTF
V: TRBV5-4
D: NA
J: TRBJ1-2
size: NA
length: 16

CDR3: CASSVGGAETEAFF
V: TRBV9
D: NA
J: TRBJ1-1
size: NA
length: 14

CDR3: CASSQDSTVYEQYF
V: TRBV4-2
D: NA
J: TRBJ2-7
size: NA
length: 14

CDR3: CASSVLPRVHEQYF
V: TRBV7-2
D: NA
J: TRBJ2-7
size: NA
length: 14

CDR3: CASSLAGVGNEQFF
V: TRBV13
D: TRBD2
J: TRBJ2-1
size: NA
length: 14

CDR3: CAISESGLAATDTQYF
V: TRBV10-3
D: TRBD2
J: TRBJ2-3
size: NA
length: 16

CDR3: CASSSTGTGANVLTF
V: TRBV7-9
D: TRBD1
J: TRBJ2-6
size: NA
length: 15

CDR3: CASSVNRGPISYEQYF
V: TRBV5-1
D: TRBD1
J: TRBJ2-7
size: NA
length: 16

CDR3: CASSQDLDNEQFF
V: TRBV4-3
D: NA
J: TRBJ2-1
size: NA
length: 13

CDR3: CASQRLRLTAGYTF
V: TRBV11-1
D: NA
J: TRBJ1-2
size: NA
length: 14

CDR3: CATETGGRDSYEQYF
V: TRBV10-1
D: NA
J: TRBJ2-7
size: NA
length: 15

CDR3: CASSFRQASYEQYF
V: TRBV27
D: NA
J: TRBJ2-7
size: NA
length: 14

CDR3: CASSEMSGQGDGAFF
V: TRBV5-1
D: TRBD1
J: TRBJ1-1
size: NA
length: 15

CDR3: CASSQGETGLAGGEQYF
V: TRBV4-3
D: TRBD2
J: NA
size: NA
length: 17

CDR3: CASSFQGTYEQYF
V: TRBV28
D: NA
J: TRBJ2-7
size: once
length: 13

CDR3: CASSLAILNTEAFF
V: TRBV7-9
D: NA
J: TRBJ1-1
size: NA
length: 14

CDR3: CASSLVGTGELFF
V: TRBV11-1
D: NA
J: TRBJ2-2
size: NA
length: 13

CDR3: CASSLGTGVFDEQYF
V: TRBV7-6
D: TRBD1
J: TRBJ2-7
size: once
length: 15

CDR3: CSVDSPLQNTGELFF
V: TRBV29-1
D: NA
J: TRBJ2-2
size: once
length: 15

CDR3: CASSERGSNQPQHF
V: TRBV2
D: NA
J: TRBJ1-5
size: few
length: 14

CDR3: CASSVAIKGEETQYF
V: TRBV9
D: NA
J: TRBJ2-5
size: NA
length: 15

CDR3: CASSPRLRESNQPQHF
V: TRBV4-1
D: NA
J: TRBJ1-5
size: once
length: 16

CDR3: CASSTRVGGGYTF
V: TRBV7-9
D: NA
J: TRBJ1-2
size: NA
length: 13

CDR3: CASSYASTDTQYF
V: TRBV7-9
D: NA
J: TRBJ2-3
size: NA
length: 13

CDR3: CATSRGQGGVQPQHF
V: TRBV15
D: TRBD1
J: TRBJ1-5
size: NA
length: 15

CDR3: CASLEGGESYNEQFF
V: TRBV7-8
D: NA
J: TRBJ2-1
size: NA
length: 15

CDR3: CASSVGASGRSPEDEQFF
V: TRBV9
D: TRBD2
J: TRBJ2-1
size: NA
length: 18

CDR3: CASSIGIGELFF
V: TRBV19
D: NA
J: TRBJ2-2
size: NA
length: 12

CDR3: CSVAGGAGQSYEQYF
V: TRBV29-1
D: NA
J: TRBJ2-7
size: NA
length: 15

CDR3: CASSHGREGPNQPQHF
V: TRBV18
D: NA
J: TRBJ1-5
size: NA
length: 16

CDR3: CASSTSGAGANVLTF
V: TRBV6-5
D: TRBD2
J: TRBJ2-6
size: NA
length: 15

CDR3: CASSPYDRGAGNTIYF
V: TRBV5-4
D: TRBD1
J: TRBJ1-3
size: NA
length: 16

CDR3: CASSQEQFNYGYTF
V: TRBV4-3
D: NA
J: TRBJ1-2
size: NA
length: 14

CDR3: CASSYSGGPNTEAFF
V: TRBV6-5
D: NA
J: TRBJ1-1
size: NA
length: 15

CDR3: CASSLGVRETQYF
V: TRBV7-6
D: NA
J: TRBJ2-5
size: NA
length: 13

CDR3: CASSLLGDTQYF
V: TRBV27
D: NA
J: TRBJ2-3
size: NA
length: 12

CDR3: CASTVSITGELFF
V: TRBV9
D: NA
J: TRBJ2-2
size: NA
length: 13

CDR3: CASSQYGTVGEQYF
V: TRBV19
D: TRBD1
J: TRBJ2-7
size: NA
length: 14

CDR3: CASSLELGKLLDPDTQYF
V: TRBV7-9
D: NA
J: TRBJ2-3
size: NA
length: 18

CDR3: CATLKLSGRKYEQYF
V: TRBV2
D: TRBD2
J: TRBJ2-7
size: once
length: 15

CDR3: CASSEMAVYEQYF
V: TRBV2
D: NA
J: TRBJ2-7
size: NA
length: 13

CDR3: CASSQDSSLTEAFF
V: TRBV4-1
D: NA
J: TRBJ1-1
size: few
length: 14

CDR3: CSIRQGPYEQYF
V: TRBV29-1
D: TRBD1
J: TRBJ2-7
size: once
length: 12

CDR3: CASSGGLAGVATGELFF
V: TRBV7-3
D: TRBD2
J: TRBJ2-2
size: once
length: 17